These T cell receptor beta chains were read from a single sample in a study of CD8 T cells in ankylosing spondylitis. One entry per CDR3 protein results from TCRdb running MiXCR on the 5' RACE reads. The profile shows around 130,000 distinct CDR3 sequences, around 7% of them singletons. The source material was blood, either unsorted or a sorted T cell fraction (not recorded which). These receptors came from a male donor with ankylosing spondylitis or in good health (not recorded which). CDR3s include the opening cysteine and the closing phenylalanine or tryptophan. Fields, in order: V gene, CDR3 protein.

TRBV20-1 CSANPTSGVTYEQYF
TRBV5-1 CASSSRPRTDTQYF
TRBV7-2 CASSSPSYEQYF
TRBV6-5 CASSNGQVYTF
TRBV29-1 CSVCFFAGGETQYF
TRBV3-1 CASSWDRDNEKLFF
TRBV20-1 CSADSANTGELFF
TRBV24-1 CATSEAGTRQFF
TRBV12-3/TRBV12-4 CASGSGLNTEAFF
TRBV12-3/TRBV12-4 CASSFQGHYGYTF
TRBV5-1 CASSPVRGTDEQYF
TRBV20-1 CSAPQQGGDTGELFF
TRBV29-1 CSVRGFATEAFF
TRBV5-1 CASKKWGSDTGELFF
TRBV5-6 CASSLAYEQYF
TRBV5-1 CASSLEESARGLGGYTF
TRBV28 CASASGTGAYEQYF
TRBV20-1 CSARGLAGHEQFF
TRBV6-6 CASSHGGAGELFF
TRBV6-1 CASRRTSGTYNEQFF
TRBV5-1 CASSLESDEETQYF
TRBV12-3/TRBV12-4 CASSLLAGQGARGYTF
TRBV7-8 CASSLEVSGDQETQYF
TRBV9 CASSVQTGWNEQFF
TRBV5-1 CASSLEWRDSYEQYF
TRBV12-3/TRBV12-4 CASSSGDTGELFF